These T cell receptor beta chains were read from a single sample in a study of blood T cell repertoires in COVID-19. Generated by immunoSEQ multiplex PCR, the TCRdb table keeps only in-frame clones and is missing some. The data contain about 35,000 clones, less than 95% of them singletons. The sample comprised peripheral blood. The origin of the receptors is an elderly man with acute or convalescent COVID-19. CDR3s include the opening cysteine and the closing phenylalanine or tryptophan. D genes are given only for firm matches. Clone size is not always given. Where it is, it says once, few, many or a class for expanded clones.

J gene,V gene,D gene,clone size,CDR3 protein,CDR3 DNA
TRBJ1-2,TRBV6-5,TRBD1,-,CASSYTRTGVLGYTF,TGTGCCAGCAGTTACACTCGGACAGGAGTCCTCGGCTACACCTTC
TRBJ2-2,TRBV4-1,TRBD1,-,CASRTGQGSYTGELFF,TGCGCCAGCAGAACGGGACAGGGCTCCTACACCGGGGAGCTGTTTTTT
TRBJ1-5,TRBV19,TRBD1,-,CASSPSGTGANSFQHF,TGTGCCAGTAGTCCCTCCGGGACAGGGGCCAATAGCTTCCAGCATTTT
TRBJ1-5,TRBV18,-,-,CASSPRAGNQPQHF,TGTGCCAGCTCACCCAGGGCGGGGAATCAGCCCCAGCATTTT
TRBJ1-2,TRBV5-5,TRBD1,-,CASSSDRGVRYGYTF,TGTGCCAGCAGCTCGGACAGGGGAGTTCGATATGGCTACACCTTC
TRBJ1-2,TRBV29-1,-,-,CSVERSYGYTF,TGCAGCGTTGAACGGTCCTATGGCTACACCTTC
TRBJ1-5,TRBV10-1,-,-,CASSGGNQPQHF,TGCGCCAGCAGTGGCGGCAATCAGCCCCAGCATTTT
TRBJ2-3,TRBV30,TRBD2,-,CAWWVAGGSTDTQYF,TGTGCCTGGTGGGTAGCGGGGGGTAGCACAGATACGCAGTATTTT
TRBJ2-3,TRBV24-1,-,-,CATSDSPRGGDTQYF,TGTGCCACCAGTGATTCCCCCAGGGGTGGAGATACGCAGTATTTT
TRBJ1-5,TRBV10-3,-,-,CAISATRGGSQPQHF,TGTGCCATCAGTGCCACGCGGGGCGGTAGTCAGCCCCAGCATTTT
TRBJ1-1,TRBV5-1,-,-,CASRAGQGSGNTEAFF,TGCGCCAGCAGGGCGGGGCAGGGATCAGGGAACACTGAAGCTTTCTTT
TRBJ2-1,TRBV18,-,-,CASSPRGQVNEQFF,TGTGCCAGCTCCCCCAGGGGCCAGGTCAATGAGCAGTTCTTC
TRBJ2-1,TRBV5-1,-,-,CASSLFAQGSSYNEQFF,TGCGCCAGCAGCTTGTTCGCACAGGGCAGCTCCTACAATGAGCAGTTCTTC
TRBJ2-4,TRBV27,-,-,CASSLSGGRGIQYF,TGTGCCAGCAGTTTAAGTGGGGGGAGAGGCATTCAGTACTTC
TRBJ2-2,TRBV9,-,-,CASRREVAEELFF,TGTGCCAGCAGGAGGGAGGTGGCCGAGGAGCTGTTTTTT
TRBJ1-3,TRBV19,TRBD1,-,CASNRDRGSSGNTIYF,TGTGCCAGTAACCGCGACAGGGGGTCCTCTGGAAACACCATATATTTT
TRBJ1-4,TRBV10-3,-,-,CAIRGGEKLFF,TGTGCCATCAGGGGGGGTGAAAAACTGTTTTTT
TRBJ1-1,TRBV27,TRBD1,-,CASSPLFRGQGRDTEAFF,TGTGCCAGCAGTCCCCTTTTCAGGGGGCAAGGTCGGGACACTGAAGCTTTCTTT
TRBJ2-4,TRBV6-5,-,-,CASSSRTLSKNIQYF,TGTGCCAGCAGTTCTCGGACACTTTCCAAAAACATTCAGTACTTC
TRBJ1-2,TRBV3-1/TRBV3-2,-,once,CASSPSSRGLVYGYTF,TGTGCCAGCAGCCCCTCCTCACGGGGATTAGTCTATGGCTACACCTTC
TRBJ2-3,TRBV4-1,-,-,CASSQEEGRGDTQYF,TGCGCCAGCAGCCAAGAGGAGGGGAGGGGGGATACGCAGTATTTT
TRBJ2-3,TRBV28,-,-,CASTFGGYTQYF,TGTGCCAGCACCTTTGGCGGCTATACGCAGTATTTT
TRBJ2-3,TRBV7-3,-,-,CASSLPVIRSTDTQYF,TGTGCCAGCAGCTTACCGGTAATAAGAAGCACAGATACGCAGTATTTT
TRBJ2-5,TRBV6-5,TRBD1,once,CASSYSTGGETQYF,TGTGCCAGCAGTTACTCGACAGGGGGAGAGACCCAGTACTTC
TRBJ1-6,TRBV4-1,TRBD1,once,CASSQEGTGGAPLHF,TGCGCCAGCAGCCAAGAGGGGACAGGGGGGGCACCCCTCCACTTT
TRBJ2-5,TRBV5-1,-,-,CASSLGGAQETQYF,TGCGCCAGCAGCTTGGGGGGAGCCCAAGAGACCCAGTACTTC
TRBJ1-5,TRBV19,TRBD1,-,CASSTGTGYGQPQHF,TGTGCCAGTAGTACCGGGACAGGGTACGGTCAGCCCCAGCATTTT
TRBJ1-1,TRBV5-1,TRBD1,-,CASSWAGTGSNTEAFF,TGCGCCAGCAGCTGGGCCGGGACAGGATCCAACACTGAAGCTTTCTTT
TRBJ1-6,TRBV5-6,TRBD1,-,CASSLVPGGINSPLHF,TGTGCCAGCAGCTTGGTCCCAGGGGGGATCAATTCACCCCTCCACTTT
TRBJ2-1,TRBV24-1,TRBD2,-,CATSDRVAGSYNEQFF,TGTGCCACCAGTGATAGAGTAGCGGGCTCCTACAATGAGCAGTTCTTC
TRBJ1-4,TRBV5-1,TRBD1,-,CASSPGTGFGEKLFF,TGCGCCAGCAGCCCCGGGACAGGGTTCGGTGAAAAACTGTTTTTT
TRBJ1-1,TRBV5-8,-,-,CASSFVDREAFF,TGTGCCAGCAGCTTCGTCGACAGGGAAGCTTTCTTT
TRBJ2-7,TRBV5-6,-,-,CASSLGRANEQYF,TGTGCCAGCAGCTTGGGCAGGGCCAACGAGCAGTACTTC
TRBJ1-2,TRBV7-3,-,-,CASSSTGEPYGYTF,TGTGCCAGCAGCTCTACAGGCGAGCCCTATGGCTACACCTTC
TRBJ1-6,TRBV5-1,-,once,CASSFTSGVGSPLHF,TGCGCCAGCAGCTTCACGTCGGGAGTTGGCTCACCCCTCCACTTT
TRBJ1-2,TRBV3-1/TRBV3-2,-,-,CASSQDAFASGYTF,TGTGCCAGCAGCCAAGACGCCTTCGCGAGCGGCTACACCTTC
TRBJ2-3,TRBV6-4,TRBD2,-,CASSVLAGGTDTQYF,TGTGCCAGCAGTGTACTAGCGGGGGGCACAGATACGCAGTATTTT
TRBJ1-1,TRBV30,-,-,CAWSDQGEAFF,TGTGCCTGGAGTGACCAGGGTGAAGCTTTCTTT
TRBJ1-5,TRBV7-2,TRBD1,-,CTSSLHRGIGQPQHF,TGTACCAGCAGCCTACACAGGGGGATAGGGCAGCCCCAGCATTTT
TRBJ1-1,TRBV5-5,-,-,CASSLREAEAFF,TGTGCCAGCAGCTTGAGGGAGGCTGAAGCTTTCTTT
TRBJ2-3,TRBV5-8,TRBD2,-,CASSLRGDWADTQYF,TGTGCCAGCAGCTTGCGGGGGGACTGGGCAGATACGCAGTATTTT
TRBJ2-3,TRBV2,TRBD2,-,CASSDLEPSGGTDTQYF,TGTGCCAGCAGTGACCTGGAACCTAGCGGGGGCACAGATACGCAGTATTTT
TRBJ2-2,TRBV30,TRBD1,-,CAWRQGQGNTGELFF,TGTGCCTGGAGGCAGGGACAGGGAAACACCGGGGAGCTGTTTTTT
TRBJ1-1,TRBV18,-,-,CASSPGEGGQNTEAFF,TGTGCCAGCTCACCAGGAGAGGGAGGGCAGAACACTGAAGCTTTCTTT
TRBJ1-6,TRBV27,TRBD1,few,CASRRQGGNSPLHF,TGTGCCAGCAGAAGACAGGGAGGTAATTCACCCCTCCACTTT